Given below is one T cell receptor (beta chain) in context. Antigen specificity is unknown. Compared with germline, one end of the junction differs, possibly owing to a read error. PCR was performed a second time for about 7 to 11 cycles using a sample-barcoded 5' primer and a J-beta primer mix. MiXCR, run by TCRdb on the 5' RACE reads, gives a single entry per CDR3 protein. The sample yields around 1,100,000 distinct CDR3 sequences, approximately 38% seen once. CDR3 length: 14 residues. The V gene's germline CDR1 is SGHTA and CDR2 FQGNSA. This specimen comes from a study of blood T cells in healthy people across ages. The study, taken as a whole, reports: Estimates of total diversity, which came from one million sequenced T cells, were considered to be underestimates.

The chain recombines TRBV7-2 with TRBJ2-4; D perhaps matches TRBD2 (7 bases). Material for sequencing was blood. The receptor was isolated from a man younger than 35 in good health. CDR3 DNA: TGTGCCAGCAGCCCTCCGGGGGGCAAAGACATTCAGTACTTC. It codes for CASSPPGGKDIQYF.